The 16 T cell receptor beta chains reported below all come from one sample, sequenced in a study of blood T cell repertoires in COVID-19. Data came from immunoSEQ multiplex PCR; TCRdb stores just in-frame clones and leaves some out. The table shows roughly 250,000 clones, with about 87% occurring only once. Sequenced input: PBMCs or T cells enriched from blood (not recorded which). The receptors were gathered from a woman between 40 and 50 years old with acute COVID-19.

Comments on this clone: Relative to the germline gene, one junction end is altered; a read error may explain this. V is TRBV7-7 and J is TRBJ2-2; TRBD2 agrees at 7 bases. This CDR3 has 15 amino acids. Germline V gives CDR1 SSHAT, CDR2 FNYEAQ (reference sequence). The CDR3 coding sequence is TGTGCTAGCAGCTTACTAACGGGAGGTTCCGGGGAGCTGTTTTTT. It translates to CASSLLTGGSGELFF.

The chain uses TRBV7-6 and TRBJ2-7; D possibly corresponds to TRBD1 (6 bases). The CDR3 runs 18 residues. V lost 9 bases to trimming and J lost 2 bases, with 29 bases between them. CDR1 SGHVS and CDR2 FNYEAQ come from the germline V gene. The CDR3, as DNA: TGTGCCAGGAGAGACCTCACAAGGTGGGGGCTCCCCCCCTACGAGCAGTACGTC. Its protein is CARRDLTRWGLPPYEQYV.

V gene TRBV19 combines with J gene TRBJ2-1; TRBD2 matches 8 bases. V shed 5 bases and J 4 bases; nucleotides not matched to a gene: 7. The CDR3 contains 15 residues. Germline V lookup: CDR1 LNHDA, CDR2 SQIVND (reference sequence). The CDR3: CASSQSSGGYNEQFF. The CDR3 coding sequence is TGTGCCAGTAGTCAATCATCGGGAGGGTACAATGAGCAGTTCTTC.

The chain combines TRBV21-1 with TRBJ1-3; the table's D call, TRBD1, was not checked against the DNA. TRBV21-1 is reported as a pseudogene. The CDR3 is 15 amino acids. The CDR3 sequence: CASNRQGKSGNTIYF. The CDR3 DNA is TGTGCCAGCAACCGACAGGGGAAGTCTGGAAACACCATATATTTT.

V usage is TRBV20-1 and J usage is TRBJ2-3; D call uncertain. The V and J ends lost 3 bases and 2 bases respectively, with 6 bases between them. The CDR3 covers 12 residues. Germline V gene sequence: CDR1 DFQATT, CDR2 SNEGSKA (reference sequence). The CDR3 region has the DNA TGCAGTGCTAGTCCAGACACAGATACGCAGTATTTT. Protein sequence: CSASPDTDTQYF.

The chain links TRBV27 to TRBJ1-1, with D perhaps TRBD1 (5 bases). V lost 7 bases and J lost 2, with 11 bases in between. Germline V lookup: CDR1 MNHEY, CDR2 SMNVEV (reference sequence). The CDR3 is 13 amino acids. The chain's CDR3 is CASKQGLNTEAFF. CDR3 in DNA: TGTGCCAGCAAGCAGGGCTTAAACACTGAAGCTTTCTTT.

This clone was detected only once. The CDR3 region is CASRAAGTSDEQFF. In DNA, the CDR3 is TGTGCCAGCAGGGCCGCCGGGACTAGCGATGAGCAGTTCTTC. The chain combines TRBV2 with TRBJ2-1, with 10 positions matching TRBD2. V shed 6 bases and J 8 bases; nucleotides not matched to a gene: 7. Germline loops: CDR1 SNHLY, CDR2 FYNNEI. CDR3 length: 14 amino acids.

The rearrangement joins TRBV6-5 to TRBJ1-5; D is ambiguous. From germline, CDR1 is MNHEY and CDR2 SVGAGI. This CDR3 is built from 13 residues. V was cut by 8 bases and J by 0 bases, with 8 bases left in between. The CDR3 DNA reads as TGTGCCAGCGGCTTTAATAGCAATCAGCCCCAGCATTTT. This codes for CASGFNSNQPQHF.

The J gene is TRBJ1-6, the V gene TRBV5-6, with TRBD1 matching 10 bases. This CDR3 is built from 15 residues. Germline values: CDR1 SGHDT, CDR2 YYEEEE. After removal of 4 bases from V and 10 bases from J, the junction contained 8 bases not matched to a gene. The CDR3 DNA follows: TGTGCCAGCAGCCCGGGGACAGGGGATAGGTCACCCCTCCACTTT. Residues: CASSPGTGDRSPLHF.

The V call is TRBV11-2, the J call TRBJ1-2; maybe TRBD1 (5 bases). The CDR3 totals 14 residues. Germline V gene data show CDR1 as SGHAT and CDR2 as FQNNGV. V was cut by 3 bases and J by 7 bases, with 15 bases left in between. CDR3 nucleotide sequence: TGTGCCAGCAGCTTTGAAACCACGGGGGGTGGCTACACCTTC. Protein product: CASSFETTGGGYTF. Drawing the rest from reference TRBV11-2 and TRBJ1-2, the complete variable domain is EAGVAQSPRYKIIEKRQSVAFWCNPISGHATLYWYQQILGQGPKLLIQFQNNGVVDDSQLPKDRFSAERLKGVDSTLKIQPAKLEDSAVYLCASSFETTGGGYTFGSGTRLTVV.

This chain connects TRBV3-1 (or the pseudogene TRBV3-2) to TRBJ1-3; possible D gene TRBD1, 5 bases. This CDR3 region has 15 residues. With 3 bases removed from V and 0 bases from J, the gap between germline ends came to 9 bases. The V gene's germline CDR1 is LGHDT and CDR2 YNNKEL (reference sequence). The CDR3 sequence: CASSQWTTSGNTIYF. For the CDR3, the DNA is TGTGCCAGCAGCCAGTGGACAACCTCTGGAAACACCATATATTTT.

The rearrangement joins TRBV4-1 to TRBJ1-4; no definite D call. The CDR3 has 17 residues. V was shortened by 3 bases and J by 10 bases, with 24 bases between the two germline ends. CDR1 is MGHRA, CDR2 YSYEKL, per germline. Here the CDR3 reads CASSHPWAPRSSAKLFF. DNA of the CDR3: TGCGCCAGCAGCCACCCCTGGGCGCCAAGAAGTTCTGCAAAACTGTTTTTT.

This sequence joins TRBV27 and TRBJ1-2, with D maybe TRBD1 (5 bases). The CDR3 spans 13 residues. CDR1 and CDR2 (germline): MNHEY, SMNVEV (reference sequence). The V end lost 6 bases, the J end lost 6 bases, and 14 bases lay between the germline ends. The CDR3 DNA follows: TGTGCCAGCAGCCTCAGGGTTGGTAATGGCTACACCTTC. Encoded protein: CASSLRVGNGYTF.

V usage is TRBV9 and J usage is TRBJ2-3; TRBD2 matches at 7 bases. J gave up 6 bases and V 0 bases, and 16 bases lay outside the gene matches. This CDR3 is 18 amino acids long. Germline-derived CDR1 and CDR2 are SGDLS and YYNGEE. DNA for the CDR3: TGTGCCAGCAGCGTAGGAGGACGTGGCGGGAGTGTTTACGATACGCAGTATTTT. It translates to CASSVGGRGGSVYDTQYF.

The chain is built from TRBV3-1 (or the pseudogene TRBV3-2) and TRBJ1-2; D remains unclear. The CDR3 loop spans 13 amino acids. Germline CDR1 and CDR2: LGHDT and YNNKEL (reference sequence). The V end was cut by 1 base, the J end by 6 bases, with 9 bases between. The chain's CDR3 is CASSQGPQDGYTF. The DNA for the CDR3 is TGTGCCAGCAGCCAAGGGCCGCAGGATGGCTACACCTTC.

The chain combines TRBV3-1 (or the pseudogene TRBV3-2) with TRBJ2-5, with 9 bases matching TRBD2. V dropped 0 bases and J dropped 5; count of bases not matched to a gene: 1. The germline gives CDR1 LGHDT, CDR2 YNNKEL (reference sequence). The CDR3 is 14 amino acids. The chain's CDR3 is CASSQDLAGETQYF. CDR3 DNA: TGTGCCAGCAGCCAAGACCTAGCGGGGGAGACCCAGTACTTC.